This T cell receptor beta chain emerged from a study of blood T cell repertoires in COVID-19. Study details: Specimens from acute and convalescent COVID-19 originated in the United States, Italy and Spain. The cDNA or gDNA used as material had been derived from T cells, B-cell-depleted T cells, or PBMCs.

V lost 4 bases to trimming and J lost 1 base; unmatched junction nucleotides: 5. The germline gives CDR1 SGHRS, CDR2 YFSETQ. This CDR3 region has 17 residues. In the authors' methods: Estimation of nucleated cell counts relied on the amplification of reference gene primers. Clones were sequenced by immunoSEQ multiplex PCR, and TCRdb holds only the in-frame ones, with some missing. That table furnishes V, J and clone size, whereas the DNA furnished D and trimming. The table has about 100,000 clones, over 75% seen once. The J gene is TRBJ2-5, the V gene TRBV5-1; TRBD2 matches at 15 bases. The TCR was taken from a human donor in a cohort sampled during active COVID-19. Sequenced sample: peripheral blood. The CDR3 sequence: CASSTGLAGGLQETQYF. CDR3 DNA: TGCGCCAGCAGCACGGGACTAGCGGGAGGCCTCCAAGAGACCCAGTACTTC. Full variable domain (outside the CDR3, taken from reference TRBV5-1 and TRBJ2-5): KAGVTQTPRYLIKTRGQQVTLSCSPISGHRSVSWYQQTPGQGLQFLFEYFSETQRNKGNFPGRFSGRQFSNSRSEMNVSTLELGDSALYLCASSTGLAGGLQETQYFGPGTRLLVL.